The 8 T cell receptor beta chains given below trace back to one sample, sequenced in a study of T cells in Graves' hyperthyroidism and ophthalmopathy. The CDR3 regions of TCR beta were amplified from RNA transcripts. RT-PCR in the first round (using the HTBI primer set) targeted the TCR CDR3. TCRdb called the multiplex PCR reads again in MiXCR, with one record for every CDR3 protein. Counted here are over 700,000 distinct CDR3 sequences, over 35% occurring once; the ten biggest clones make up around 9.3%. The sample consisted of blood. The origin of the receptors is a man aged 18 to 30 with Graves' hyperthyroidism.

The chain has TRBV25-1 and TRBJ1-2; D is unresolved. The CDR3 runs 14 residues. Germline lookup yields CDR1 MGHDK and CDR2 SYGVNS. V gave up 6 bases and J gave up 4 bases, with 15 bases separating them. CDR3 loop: CASSKGNTRYGYTF. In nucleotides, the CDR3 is TGTGCCAGCAGCAAAGGGAACACCCGCTATGGCTACACCTTC.

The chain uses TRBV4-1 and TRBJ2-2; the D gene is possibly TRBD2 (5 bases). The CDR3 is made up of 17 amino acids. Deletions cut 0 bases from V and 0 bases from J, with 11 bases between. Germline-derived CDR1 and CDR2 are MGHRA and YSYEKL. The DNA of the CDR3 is TGCGCCAGCAGCCAAGAGTATCCGGAGGCGAACACCGGGGAGCTGTTTTTT. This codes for CASSQEYPEANTGELFF.

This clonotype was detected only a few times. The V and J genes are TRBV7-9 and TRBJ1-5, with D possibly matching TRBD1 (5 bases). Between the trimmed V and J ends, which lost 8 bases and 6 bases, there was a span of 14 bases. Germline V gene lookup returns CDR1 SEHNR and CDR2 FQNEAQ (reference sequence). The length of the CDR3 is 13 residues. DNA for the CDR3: TGTGCCAGCTCCATGCATACAGGTCAGCCCCAGCATTTT. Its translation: CASSMHTGQPQHF.

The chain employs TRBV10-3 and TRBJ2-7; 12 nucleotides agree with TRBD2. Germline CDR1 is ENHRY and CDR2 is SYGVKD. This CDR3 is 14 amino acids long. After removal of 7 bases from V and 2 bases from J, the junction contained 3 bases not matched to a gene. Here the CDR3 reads CAITSGRAPYEQYF. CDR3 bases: TGTGCCATCACTAGCGGGAGGGCCCCCTACGAGCAGTACTTC.

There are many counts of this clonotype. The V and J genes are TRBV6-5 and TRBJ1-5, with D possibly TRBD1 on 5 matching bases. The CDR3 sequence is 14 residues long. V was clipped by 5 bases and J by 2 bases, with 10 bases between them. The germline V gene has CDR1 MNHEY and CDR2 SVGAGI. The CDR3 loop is CASSAGRGNQPQHF. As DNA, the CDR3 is TGTGCCAGCAGTGCGGGACGGGGCAATCAGCCCCAGCATTTT.

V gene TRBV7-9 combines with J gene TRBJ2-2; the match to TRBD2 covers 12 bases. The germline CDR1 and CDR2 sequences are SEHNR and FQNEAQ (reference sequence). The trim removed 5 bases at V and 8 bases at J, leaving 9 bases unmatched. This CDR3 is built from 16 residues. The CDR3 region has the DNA TGTGCCAGCAGCGCGAGACTAGCGGGAGCTAAGGGGGAGCTGTTTTTT. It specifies CASSARLAGAKGELFF.

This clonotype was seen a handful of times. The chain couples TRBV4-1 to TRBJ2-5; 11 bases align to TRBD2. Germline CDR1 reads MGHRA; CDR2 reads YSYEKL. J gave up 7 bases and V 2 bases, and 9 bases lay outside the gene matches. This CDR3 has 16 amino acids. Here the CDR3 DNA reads TGCGCCAGCAGCCAACCCACGACTAGCGGGGTTGGGACCCAGTACTTC. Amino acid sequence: CASSQPTTSGVGTQYF.

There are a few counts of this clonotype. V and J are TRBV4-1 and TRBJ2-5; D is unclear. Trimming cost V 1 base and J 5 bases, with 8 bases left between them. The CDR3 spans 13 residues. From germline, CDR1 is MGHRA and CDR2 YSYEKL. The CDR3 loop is CASSQAQFETQYF. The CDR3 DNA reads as TGCGCCAGCAGCCAAGCCCAGTTCGAGACCCAGTACTTC.